A single sample gave rise to the 17 T cell receptor beta chains below, sequenced in a study of neoadjuvant anti-PD-1 for oral cavity cancer. Only in-frame clones appear in the TCRdb table, and some are missing; sequencing was by immunoSEQ multiplex PCR. The table lists around 62,000 clones, 70% to 85% of them singletons. The input for sequencing was PBMCs, taken before nivolumab (anti-PD-1) treatment. The origin of the receptors is a person between 35 and 79 years old with oral cavity squamous cell carcinoma.

The chain is built from TRBV9 and TRBJ2-3, with D tentatively TRBD2 (5 bases). Germline CDR1 SGDLS, CDR2 YYNGEE. Trimming shortened V by 0 bases and J by 3 bases, and 14 bases separated the two germline ends. The CDR3 sequence is 16 residues long. This CDR3 reads CASSVGGTPGTDTQYF. CDR3 sequence (DNA): TGTGCCAGCAGCGTAGGAGGAACTCCGGGGACAGATACGCAGTATTTT.

Concerning this clone: An end of the junction does not agree with germline; a read error may underlie this. The rearrangement uses TRBV5-4 and TRBJ2-7, with D possibly called TRBD1 or TRBD2 (6 bases each). The CDR3 totals 12 residues. Per germline, CDR1 SGHNT and CDR2 YYREEE (reference sequence). The CDR3 sequence: CASTLRGVEQYF. For the CDR3, the DNA is TGTGCCAGCACCTTGAGGGGGGTCGAGCAGTACTTC. Combining the CDR3 with reference TRBV5-4 and TRBJ2-7 gives the whole variable domain ETGVTQSPTHLIKTRGQQVTLRCSSQSGHNTVSWYQQALGQGPQFIFQYYREEENGRGNFPPRFSGLQFPNYSSELNVNALELDDSALYLCASTLRGVEQYFGPGTRLTVT.

This chain links TRBV2 with TRBJ2-7; D is perhaps TRBD1 or TRBD2 (5 bases each). The CDR3 is made up of 13 amino acids. The V and J ends lost 6 bases and 3 bases respectively, with 12 bases between them. The germline V gene encodes CDR1 SNHLY and CDR2 FYNNEI. The CDR3 spells CASRGGGGYEQYF. The CDR3 bases are TGTGCCAGCAGGGGCGGTGGGGGCTACGAGCAGTACTTC.

The chain carries TRBV28 and TRBJ1-5, with D tentatively TRBD1 (5 bases). Germline V lookup: CDR1 MDHEN, CDR2 SYDVKM. V was clipped by 6 bases and J by 4 bases, with 13 bases between them. The CDR3 runs to 14 residues. For the CDR3, the DNA is TGTGCCAGCAGGCCCGGGACGGTAAATCAGCCCCAGCATTTT. This codes for CASRPGTVNQPQHF. Together with reference TRBV28 and TRBJ1-5, the CDR3 gives the full variable domain: DVKVTQSSRYLVKRTGEKVFLECVQDMDHENMFWYRQDPGLGLRLIYFSYDVKMKEKGDIPEGYSVSREKKERFSLILESASTNQTSMYLCASRPGTVNQPQHFGDGTRLSIL.

This chain connects TRBV11-3 to TRBJ2-5; TRBD2 matches 7 bases. The germline CDR1 and CDR2 sequences are SGHNT and YENEEA. The V and J ends lost 1 base and 5 bases, in that order; junction bases with no gene match: 4. This CDR3 is 14 amino acids long. The chain's CDR3 is CASSLAGGGETQYF. The CDR3 nucleotides read TGTGCCAGCAGCTTAGCGGGAGGCGGTGAGACCCAGTACTTC.

The rearrangement uses TRBV20-1 and TRBJ1-1; the D gene is possibly TRBD1 (6 bases). Germline CDR1 is DFQATT and CDR2 is SNEGSKA (reference sequence). The CDR3 covers 11 residues. Between the trimmed V and J ends, which lost 4 bases and 11 bases, there was a span of 14 bases. The CDR3 DNA reads as TGCAGTGCTACGGACAGAGAGAGGGCTTTCTTT. It is translated as CSATDRERAFF.

J is TRBJ2-5 and V is TRBV28, with D possibly being TRBD2 (5 bases). The CDR3 spans 14 residues. Germline CDR1 reads MDHEN; CDR2 reads SYDVKM. Deletions cut 5 bases from V and 5 bases from J, with 15 bases between. CDR3 residues: CASSSMPGGETQYF. In DNA form, the CDR3 reads TGTGCCAGCAGTAGCATGCCTGGCGGGGAGACCCAGTACTTC.

The genes are TRBV18 and TRBJ2-1; no firm D call. This CDR3 contains 16 residues. V lost 3 bases to trimming and J lost 0 bases, with 12 bases between them. Germline CDR1 KGHSH, CDR2 LQKENI. Here the CDR3 DNA reads TGTGCCAGCTCACCGACGGTTTCCATCTCCTACAATGAGCAGTTCTTC. This gives the protein CASSPTVSISYNEQFF.

The chain has TRBV6-5 and TRBJ2-2; possible D gene TRBD1, 7 bases. The germline V gene has CDR1 MNHEY and CDR2 SVGAGI. The CDR3 consists of 15 residues. V lost 7 bases and J lost 5, with 17 bases in between. For the CDR3, the DNA is TGTGCCAGCAATAAACAGGGGAGGAGAACCGGGGAGCTGTTTTTT. Its translation: CASNKQGRRTGELFF.

The J gene is TRBJ1-1, the V gene TRBV7-9; D ambiguous. Germline-derived CDR1 and CDR2 are SEHNR and FQNEAQ (reference sequence). The CDR3 extends over 14 amino acids. Deletions cut 5 bases from V and 1 base from J, with 11 bases between. In DNA form, the CDR3 reads TGTGCCAGCAGCCTTGACATGTGGAACACTGAAGCTTTCTTT. It yields the protein CASSLDMWNTEAFF.

This clone was seen just once. V and J are TRBV10-1 and TRBJ2-3, with D hard to call. Germline CDR1 WNHNN, CDR2 SYGVQD (reference sequence). The V gene lost 2 bases and the J gene lost 1 base, with 1 base spanning the gap. The CDR3 contains 12 residues. The CDR3: CASSEGTDTQYF. The CDR3 bases are TGCGCCAGCAGTGAGGGCACAGATACGCAGTATTTT.

The chain combines TRBV19 with TRBJ2-5, with 10 bases fitting TRBD1. V lost 5 bases and J lost 5; bases outside the gene matches: 8. The CDR3 extends over 15 amino acids. The V gene's germline CDR1 is LNHDA and CDR2 SQIVND (reference sequence). This CDR3 reads CASSPQTGGAETQYF. The CDR3, as DNA: TGTGCCAGTAGTCCTCAGACAGGGGGCGCGGAGACCCAGTACTTC.

This chain joins TRBV5-1 and TRBJ2-4; 8 bases map to TRBD1. The V gene end was trimmed by 4 bases and the J gene end by 7 bases; junction bases not matched to a gene: 7. Germline CDR1 is SGHRS and CDR2 is YFSETQ. There are 14 residues in the CDR3. The CDR3 is CASSLGQGLNIQYF. DNA for the CDR3: TGCGCCAGCAGCCTTGGACAGGGATTGAACATTCAGTACTTC.

The rearrangement links TRBV18 to TRBJ1-4; possibly TRBD1 for D (5 bases). V lost 2 bases to trimming and J lost 3 bases, with 10 bases between them. The germline V gene encodes CDR1 KGHSH and CDR2 LQKENI. The CDR3 loop spans 15 amino acids. The CDR3 nucleotides are TGTGCCAGCTCACCAAGGGGATGGGCTAATGAAAAACTGTTTTTT. It specifies CASSPRGWANEKLFF.

The chain combines TRBV2 with TRBJ1-3; D unresolved. Trimming pared 11 bases from V and 0 bases from J, leaving 11 bases between. CDR3 size: 13 residues. Germline V CDR1 and CDR2: SNHLY, FYNNEI. This CDR3 reads CAARMDSGNTIYF. The CDR3 nucleotides are TGTGCCGCCCGGATGGACTCTGGAAACACCATATATTTT.

The chain combines TRBV7-9 with TRBJ1-1; TRBD1 is a possible D gene (5 bases). The V gene lost 6 bases and the J gene lost 1 base, with 12 bases spanning the gap. The CDR3 runs to 14 residues. Germline V gene sequence: CDR1 SEHNR, CDR2 FQNEAQ (reference sequence). Here the CDR3 reads CASSPGLANTEAFF. CDR3 coding DNA: TGTGCCAGCAGTCCGGGACTCGCGAACACTGAAGCTTTCTTT.

In regard to this clone: Compared with germline, one end of the junction differs, possibly owing to a read error. This chain links TRBV11-2 with TRBJ2-7; D possibly matches TRBD1 or TRBD2 (5 bases each). Per the germline V gene, CDR1 is SGHAT and CDR2 is FQNNGV. The length of the CDR3 is 13 residues. The CDR3 is CASSLSAGTRWDF. In DNA form, the CDR3 reads TGTGCCAGCAGCTTGTCTGCCGGGACCCGGTGGGACTTC.